The 8 T cell receptor beta chains below come from one sample, sequenced in a study of cytomegalovirus exposure and HLA in healthy donors. Primers for the PCR totalled 60 Vbeta and 13 Jbeta. Generated by immunoSEQ multiplex PCR, the TCRdb table keeps only in-frame clones and is missing some. Here the sample spans about 170,000 clones, around 83% being singletons. Sequencing input: PBMCs. The receptors originated from a man aged 25 to 40 in good health and CMV-seropositive.

The rearrangement uses TRBV18 and TRBJ1-2; tentatively, D is TRBD1 (5 bases). V lost 6 bases and J lost 4, with 15 bases in between. There are 14 residues in the CDR3. Germline V gene data show CDR1 as KGHSH and CDR2 as LQKENI. The DNA for the CDR3 is TGTGCCAGCTCGTCCTCAGGGCCCACCTATGGCTACACCTTC. It is translated as CASSSSGPTYGYTF.

The chain links TRBV7-9 to TRBJ2-5, with 9 nucleotides matching TRBD1. The V segment lost 1 base and the J segment 13 bases; nucleotides outside the gene matches: 4. Germline V gene sequence: CDR1 SEHNR, CDR2 FQNEAQ (reference sequence). The CDR3 length is 12 residues. The CDR3 is CASSLGPDRGYF. As DNA, the CDR3 is TGTGCCAGCAGCTTAGGCCCGGACAGGGGGTACTTC.

The chain employs TRBV7-9 and TRBJ1-3; D possibly corresponds to TRBD1 (5 bases). Trimming shortened V by 2 bases and J by 8 bases, and 13 bases separated the two germline ends. Germline CDR1 SEHNR, CDR2 FQNEAQ (reference sequence). This CDR3 has 14 amino acids. The CDR3 DNA reads as TGTGCCAGCAGCTTAATTAGCAGGGAGGACACCATATATTTT. Protein: CASSLISREDTIYF.

This chain connects TRBV7-3 to TRBJ2-1; 8 positions match TRBD2. CDR1 is SGHTA, CDR2 FQGTGA, per germline. The CDR3 sequence is 15 residues long. Trimming at V came to 1 base and at J to 2 bases, leaving 1 base not matched to a gene. CDR3 bases: TGTGCCAGCAGCTTAATAGCGGGACCCTACAATGAGCAGTTCTTC. Protein sequence: CASSLIAGPYNEQFF.

The chain uses TRBV2 and TRBJ2-7; tentative D call: TRBD1 (5 bases). Trimming pared 5 bases from V and 3 bases from J, leaving 14 bases between. Looked up from germline, CDR1 is SNHLY and CDR2 is FYNNEI. The CDR3 has 14 amino acids. The CDR3 sequence is CASSTGRGYYEQYF. The CDR3 DNA sequence: TGTGCCAGCAGTACCGGAAGGGGCTACTACGAGCAGTACTTC. The complete variable domain, with remaining parts taken from reference TRBV2 and TRBJ2-7, reads EPEVTQTPSHQVTQMGQEVILRCVPISNHLYFYWYRQILGQKVEFLVSFYNNEISEKSEIFDDQFSVERPDGSNFTLKIRSTKLEDSAMYFCASSTGRGYYEQYFGPGTRLTVT.

The V call is TRBV2, the J call TRBJ2-2; 9 positions agree with TRBD2. The junction had 4 bases not matched to a gene; V was cut back by 10 bases and J by 1 base. The germline V gene encodes CDR1 SNHLY and CDR2 FYNNEI. This CDR3 is 14 amino acids long. CDR3 sequence (DNA): TGTGCCACTAGGACTAGCGTGAACACCGGGGAGCTGTTTTTT. Amino acids: CATRTSVNTGELFF.

V is TRBV7-9 and J is TRBJ2-3; the D is unclear. In germline, CDR1 is SEHNR, CDR2 FQNEAQ (reference sequence). V shed 1 base and J shed 3 bases, with 11 bases lying between them. CDR3 length: 15 amino acids. CDR3 residues: CASSLELGETDTQYF. The CDR3 DNA follows: TGTGCCAGCAGCTTAGAGCTAGGTGAAACAGATACGCAGTATTTT.

The V and J genes are TRBV29-1 and TRBJ2-3, with 7 bases that match TRBD1. This CDR3 region has 15 residues. Germline lookup yields CDR1 SQVTM and CDR2 ANQGSEA. With V trimmed by 6 bases and J by 2 bases, 11 bases remained unmatched. The CDR3 sequence is CSVGRGQTNTDTQYF. In nucleotides, the CDR3 is TGCAGCGTCGGTAGGGGACAGACTAACACAGATACGCAGTATTTT.